This T cell receptor beta chain originates from a study of blood T cell repertoires in COVID-19. The CDR3 runs 18 residues. The ends lost 4 bases at V and 0 bases at J; junction bases unmatched: 8. The germline V gene has CDR1 KGHDR and CDR2 SFDVKD. The table came from immunoSEQ multiplex PCR; TCRdb's copy has only in-frame clones and leaves some out. The profile shows 110,000 or so clones, 70% to 90% of them singletons. This clone came up once. V is TRBV24-1 and J is TRBJ2-3, with 11 nucleotides matching TRBD2. Sequencing used peripheral blood. The receptor's source is a man in his forties with acute or convalescent COVID-19. The CDR3 here is CATSELAGGYSSTDTQYF. The CDR3 nucleotides read TGTGCCACCAGTGAATTAGCGGGGGGGTATTCTAGCACAGATACGCAGTATTTT.